Following are 23 T cell receptor beta chains from one sample sequenced in a study of shared clonotypes between healthy human individuals. CD45RO-negative cells were positively selected for CCR7, leaving out terminally differentiated effector memory CD45RA+ cells. TCRdb keeps only in-frame clones here, not all; method: immunoSEQ multiplex PCR. The table lists some 1,900,000 clones, about 95% of them singletons. Source material: naive CD8+ T cells sorted from blood. Source of these receptors: a man younger than 30 in good health.

The chain has TRBV5-4 and TRBJ2-1, with 16 bases matching TRBD2. The CDR3 totals 20 residues. V shed 3 bases and J 6 bases; nucleotides not matched to a gene: 15. CDR1 and CDR2 from the germline V gene are SGHNT and YYREEE (reference sequence). The CDR3 loop is CASSYLFGTSGRAIANEQFF. The DNA of the CDR3 is TGTGCCAGCAGCTATCTTTTCGGGACTAGCGGGAGGGCCATTGCCAATGAGCAGTTCTTC.

The chain uses TRBV11-2 and TRBJ2-1, with 9 positions matching TRBD2. The CDR3 sequence is 16 residues long. V trimming: 5 bases; J trimming: 8 bases; junction bases outside the gene matches: 13. Germline loops: CDR1 SGHAT, CDR2 FQNNGV. The CDR3 reads CASSLGTSRLGDEQFF. Here the CDR3 DNA reads TGTGCCAGCAGCCTAGGGACTAGCCGACTTGGGGATGAGCAGTTCTTC.

The CDR3 sequence: CASSVDREGSNEKLFF. The CDR3, as DNA: TGTGCCAGCAGTGTAGACAGGGAGGGGTCTAATGAAAAACTGTTTTTT. This chain uses TRBV6-1 with TRBJ1-4, with 7 bases that match TRBD1. V trimming: 4 bases; J trimming: 3 bases; junction bases outside the gene matches: 8. The CDR3 length is 16 residues. The V gene's germline CDR1 is MNHNS and CDR2 SASEGT.

This chain uses TRBV12-5 with TRBJ1-1, with unresolved D. This CDR3 spans 12 amino acids. Germline V gene sequence: CDR1 LGHNT, CDR2 FRNRAP. Trimming took 4 bases from V and 7 from J, leaving 10 bases between them. This CDR3 reads CASGSPPREAFF. CDR3 DNA: TGTGCTAGTGGTTCCCCCCCGCGTGAAGCTTTCTTT.

The table lists this clone with a count of one. The chain has TRBV28 and TRBJ2-7, with TRBD2 identical over 10 bases. Germline CDR1 is MDHEN and CDR2 is SYDVKM. Germline trimming cut 5 bases from V and 3 bases from J; bases unmatched to any gene: 10. The CDR3 runs to 16 residues. CDR3 nucleotide sequence: TGTGCCAGCAGTGGGACTAGCGAGTCGATTGGCTACGAGCAGTACTTC. Residues: CASSGTSESIGYEQYF.

The J gene is TRBJ2-5, the V gene TRBV12-5; 10 bases fit TRBD1. CDR1 is LGHNT, CDR2 FRNRAP, per germline. J was trimmed by 5 bases and V by 1 base; bases with no gene match: 13. The CDR3 sequence is 18 residues long. CDR3 loop: CASGLADRGLSEKETQYF. CDR3 bases: TGTGCTAGTGGTTTGGCCGACAGGGGGCTCTCGGAAAAGGAGACCCAGTACTTC. Full variable domain (remainder filled in from reference TRBV12-5 and TRBJ2-5): DARVTQTPRHKVTEMGQEVTMRCQPILGHNTVFWYRQTMMQGLELLAYFRNRAPLDDSGMPKDRFSAEMPDATLATLKIQPSEPRDSAVYFCASGLADRGLSEKETQYFGPGTRLLVL.

The chain carries TRBV2 and TRBJ1-1, with a tentative D call TRBD1 (6 bases). V was cut by 6 bases and J by 6 bases, with 14 bases left in between. Germline lookup yields CDR1 SNHLY and CDR2 FYNNEI. CDR3 length equals 13 residues. The CDR3 reads CASRGGPRAEAFF. The CDR3 DNA reads TGTGCCAGCAGGGGGGGCCCGAGGGCTGAAGCTTTCTTT.

A remark on this clone: The sample carries other DNA sequences with the same CDR3. The V gene is TRBV5-1, the J gene TRBJ2-7; 11 bases match TRBD2. This CDR3 has 15 residues. Germline V lookup: CDR1 SGHRS, CDR2 YFSETQ. The trim removed 5 bases at V and 0 bases at J, leaving 4 bases unmatched. CDR3 residues: CASSLGTSGSYEQYF. CDR3 bases: TGCGCCAGCAGTTTAGGGACTAGCGGCTCCTACGAGCAGTACTTC.

This chain connects TRBV29-1 to TRBJ2-3; 10 bases are shared with TRBD1. V trimming: 3 bases; J trimming: 1 base; junction bases outside the gene matches: 7. CDR3 length: 16 residues. Germline loops: CDR1 SQVTM, CDR2 ANQGSEA. This CDR3 reads CSVEGGQGTRTDTQYF. The CDR3 nucleotides are TGCAGCGTTGAGGGGGGACAGGGGACCCGCACAGATACGCAGTATTTT.

The gene calls are TRBV6-6 and TRBJ2-7, with 10 positions matching TRBD1. In germline, CDR1 is MNHNY, CDR2 SVGAGI (reference sequence). CDR3 size: 14 residues. The J segment lost 5 bases and the V segment lost 6 bases, leaving 7 bases of the junction unmatched. CDR3 residues: CASRRQGAEDEQYF. CDR3 in DNA: TGTGCCAGCAGGCGACAGGGGGCGGAGGACGAGCAGTACTTC.

The CDR3 region is CASSSLRLAGSYNEQFF. The CDR3 nucleotides are TGTGCCAGCTCATCGCTCAGACTAGCGGGCTCCTACAATGAGCAGTTCTTC. The J gene is TRBJ2-1, the V gene TRBV18, with 10 bases lining up with TRBD2. The V gene end was trimmed by 5 bases and the J gene end by 0 bases; junction bases not matched to a gene: 7. This CDR3 is built from 17 residues. Germline CDR1 and CDR2: KGHSH and LQKENI.

This clone occurred once. The chain combines TRBV6-5 with TRBJ2-1; possibly TRBD2 for D (6 bases). V was pared by 6 bases and J by 6 bases, with 15 bases between. Per germline, CDR1 MNHEY and CDR2 SVGAGI. The length of the CDR3 is 14 residues. The CDR3 protein is CASSLGGSFNEQFF. The CDR3 nucleotides read TGTGCCAGCAGCCTCGGGGGAAGCTTCAATGAGCAGTTCTTC.

As concerns this clone: An end of the junction differs from the germline gene, which may be a read error. The chain couples TRBV5-1 to TRBJ1-1; 7 positions match TRBD1. This CDR3 comprises 14 residues. CDR1 is SGHRS and CDR2 is YFSETQ in the germline V gene. CDR3 DNA sequence: TGCGCCAGCGGCTTGGACAGGCTGAACACTGAAGCTTTCTTT. Amino acid sequence: CASGLDRLNTEAFF.

V is TRBV4-1 and J is TRBJ1-2; TRBD1 agrees at 9 bases. Trimming took 0 bases from V and 7 from J; bases not matched to a gene: 9. This CDR3 has 16 residues. The germline gives CDR1 MGHRA, CDR2 YSYEKL. The CDR3 nucleotides are TGCGCCAGCAGCCAAGATGATAGGGACAGGGTGTTTGGCTACACCTTC. Residues: CASSQDDRDRVFGYTF.

The genes are TRBV6-6 and TRBJ2-3; no reliable D call. With 5 bases removed from V and 9 bases from J, the gap between germline ends came to 12 bases. In germline, CDR1 is MNHNY, CDR2 SVGAGI (reference sequence). CDR3 size: 12 residues. The CDR3 spells CASSNERSTQYF. CDR3 nucleotides: TGTGCCAGCAGTAACGAGAGGTCGACGCAGTATTTT.

The chain combines TRBV30 with TRBJ2-5, with 7 bases fitting TRBD2. This CDR3 spans 15 amino acids. Germline V gene data show CDR1 as GTSNPN and CDR2 as SVGIG (reference sequence). J lost 2 bases, V lost 4 bases, and 10 bases had no gene match. CDR3 DNA: TGTGCCTGGACCCTGGGGGGGGGACCACAAGAGACCCAGTACTTC. Its translation is CAWTLGGGPQETQYF.

The gene calls are TRBV6-4 and TRBJ2-7, with TRBD1 matching over 7 bases. CDR1 is MRHNA, CDR2 SNTAGT, per germline. This CDR3 has 15 amino acids. V shed 6 bases, J shed 5 bases, and the junction held 13 bases outside the gene matches. The CDR3 region is CASRPRDSSPHEQYF. In DNA, the CDR3 is TGTGCCAGCAGGCCACGGGACAGTTCCCCCCACGAGCAGTACTTC.

The chain carries TRBV28 and TRBJ1-4; D is unresolved. CDR1 MDHEN and CDR2 SYDVKM come from the germline V gene. CDR3 length: 13 amino acids. Between the trimmed V and J ends, which lost 3 bases and 7 bases, there was a span of 9 bases. The chain's CDR3 is CASSFMGGEKLFF. DNA of the CDR3: TGTGCCAGCAGTTTCATGGGCGGTGAAAAACTGTTTTTT. The whole variable domain, remainder taken from reference TRBV28 and TRBJ1-4, is DVKVTQSSRYLVKRTGEKVFLECVQDMDHENMFWYRQDPGLGLRLIYFSYDVKMKEKGDIPEGYSVSREKKERFSLILESASTNQTSMYLCASSFMGGEKLFFGSGTQLSVL.

The chain couples TRBV6-5 to TRBJ2-5, with D uncertain. Germline V lookup: CDR1 MNHEY, CDR2 SVGAGI. V lost 5 bases and J lost 5, with 6 bases in between. The CDR3 is made up of 11 amino acids. The CDR3 DNA reads TGTGCCAGCAGTGCCTTGGAGACCCAGTACTTC. This translates into CASSALETQYF.

Points on this clone: Other DNA sequences in the sample encode the same CDR3. V is TRBV9 and J is TRBJ1-1; D remains unclear. Trimming took off 2 bases at V and 0 bases at J, with 5 bases between the two ends. The CDR3 runs 13 residues. Germline assignment: CDR1 SGDLS and CDR2 YYNGEE. This chain's CDR3 is CASSVSVNTEAFF. The CDR3 region has the DNA TGTGCCAGCAGCGTGTCTGTGAACACTGAAGCTTTCTTT.

V is TRBV7-9 and J is TRBJ2-4; D possibly corresponds to TRBD1 (5 bases). CDR1 and CDR2 (germline): SEHNR, FQNEAQ (reference sequence). CDR3 size: 16 residues. The V and J ends lost 5 bases and 0 bases respectively, with 14 bases between them. The CDR3: CASSKDSDRAKNIQYF. CDR3 in DNA: TGTGCCAGCAGCAAAGACAGTGATCGAGCCAAAAACATTCAGTACTTC.

On this clone: Other nucleotide sequences in the sample specify the same CDR3. This chain joins TRBV27 and TRBJ1-1, with D hard to call. Germline CDR1 MNHEY, CDR2 SMNVEV (reference sequence). The length of the CDR3 is 14 residues. V was cut by 5 bases and J by 1 base, with 11 bases left in between. Here the CDR3 DNA reads TGTGCCAGCAGTCTTGCGTCTTCGAACACTGAAGCTTTCTTT. Translating it yields CASSLASSNTEAFF.

The chain recombines TRBV7-6 with TRBJ2-2; D unresolved. CDR1 is SGHVS and CDR2 is FNYEAQ in the germline V gene. This CDR3 comprises 13 residues. V was pared by 2 bases and J by 4 bases, with 5 bases between. Written as DNA, the CDR3 is TGTGCCAGCAGCTTAAAGGGCACCGGGGAGCTGTTTTTT. Translated: CASSLKGTGELFF.